These 32 T cell receptor beta chains share one sample of origin, sequenced in a study of chemoradiotherapy in HPV16-positive cancers (dated by TCRdb to between 2021 and 2024). Library preparation employed the immunoSEQ multiplex PCR assay. In TCRdb, the immuneACCESS table is reduced to in-frame sequences with V and J assigned. These tables do not hold every clone; where another copy was compared, an unresolved V gene accounts for under half, and the others remain unexplained. For this sample there are a few thousand clones; about 88% appear just once. Around 5.9% of the sample is held by the ten biggest clonotypes. Material: tumor tissue, obtained from a patient who underwent chemoradiotherapy. These receptors were taken from a human donor with HPV-associated anogenital cancer.

V gene TRBV28 combines with J gene TRBJ2-2, with TRBD2 identical over 7 bases. This CDR3 contains 18 residues. Germline-derived CDR1 and CDR2 are MDHEN and SYDVKM. V trimming: 3 bases; J trimming: 0 bases; junction bases outside the gene matches: 10. CDR3 DNA sequence: TGTGCCAGCAGTTTCGTGCTCCTAGCGGCAGCGAACACCGGGGAGCTGTTTTTT. It is translated as CASSFVLLAAANTGELFF. The whole variable domain, remainder taken from reference TRBV28 and TRBJ2-2, is DVKVTQSSRYLVKRTGEKVFLECVQDMDHENMFWYRQDPGLGLRLIYFSYDVKMKEKGDIPEGYSVSREKKERFSLILESASTNQTSMYLCASSFVLLAAANTGELFFGEGSRLTVL.

The chain combines TRBV27 with TRBJ2-7; no definite D call. The V gene's germline CDR1 is MNHEY and CDR2 SMNVEV (reference sequence). The germline V and J ends were trimmed by 3 bases and 3 bases, with 12 bases remaining between them. This CDR3 contains 14 residues. The CDR3 DNA reads TGTGCCAGCAGTTTGTGGGGTTCAGGCTACGAGCAGTACTTC. Translated: CASSLWGSGYEQYF.

This clone was counted between two and nine times. This chain connects TRBV11-2 to TRBJ1-2, with unresolved D. Per the germline V gene, CDR1 is SGHAT and CDR2 is FQNNGV. V was cut by 0 bases and J by 4 bases, with 12 bases left in between. The CDR3 totals 15 residues. The CDR3 DNA follows: TGTGCCAGCAGCTTAGATGGGGATGCAGGCTATGGCTACACCTTC. Translated, it gives CASSLDGDAGYGYTF.

CDR3 DNA: TGCGCCAGCAGTCTGCGGGAACCCTTACCAAATCCCGGGACTAGACGTGAGACCCAGTACTTC. Translating gives CASSLREPLPNPGTRRETQYF. This chain joins TRBV23-1 and TRBJ2-5, with 8 bases fitting TRBD2. TRBV23-1 is designated an ORF whose function remains uncertain. This CDR3 is 21 amino acids long. V was clipped by 4 bases and J by 5 bases; unmatched bases: 27.

V and J are TRBV7-2 and TRBJ2-1; either TRBD1 or TRBD2 may fit D (6 bases each). V dropped 4 bases and J dropped 9 bases, with 25 bases sitting between them. The CDR3 has 17 amino acids. Germline V gene lookup returns CDR1 SGHTA and CDR2 FQGNSA. The CDR3 here is CASSSGKGSGAYGEQFF. The CDR3, as DNA: TGTGCCAGCAGCTCAGGAAAGGGGTCGGGGGCGTACGGTGAGCAGTTCTTC.

The chain joins TRBV10-3 to TRBJ1-4; TRBD1 matches 7 bases. The germline V gene has CDR1 ENHRY and CDR2 SYGVKD. CDR3 length equals 16 residues. The V gene end was trimmed by 4 bases and the J gene end by 1 base; junction bases not matched to a gene: 6. CDR3 coding DNA: TGTGCCATCAGTGGAGGTGGGACAGAAACTAATGAAAAACTGTTTTTT. Residues: CAISGGGTETNEKLFF.

This clone was picked up one time. The CDR3 is CAWSASEAYEQYF. The CDR3, as DNA: TGTGCCTGGAGTGCCTCCGAGGCCTACGAGCAGTACTTC. The J gene is TRBJ2-7, the V gene TRBV30, with D uncertain. Germline assignment: CDR1 GTSNPN and CDR2 SVGIG (reference sequence). There are 13 residues in the CDR3. The germline V and J ends were trimmed by 1 base and 2 bases, with 9 bases remaining between them.

The V and J genes are TRBV19 and TRBJ1-1; the D is unclear. Trimming took off 3 bases at V and 1 base at J, with 6 bases between the two ends. CDR1 and CDR2 from the germline V gene are LNHDA and SQIVND (reference sequence). This CDR3 is built from 13 residues. The DNA for the CDR3 is TGTGCCAGTAGTATTTTGGGGAACACTGAAGCTTTCTTT. Protein: CASSILGNTEAFF.

This chain joins TRBV2 and TRBJ2-3; TRBD2 is a possible D gene (7 bases). Germline CDR1 is SNHLY and CDR2 is FYNNEI. This CDR3 has 16 amino acids. Trimming stripped 5 bases from V and 3 bases from J, with 18 bases between. The CDR3 nucleotides read TGTGCCAGCAGTCGGGCTAAGGGGGGGGGAACAGATACGCAGTATTTT. Its protein is CASSRAKGGGTDTQYF.

CDR3 residues: CASSVAQGTVNTGELFF. The CDR3 DNA is TGTGCCAGCAGTGTTGCCCAAGGGACAGTGAACACCGGGGAGCTGTTTTTT. The chain links TRBV6-9 to TRBJ2-2; the match to TRBD1 covers 7 bases. This CDR3 has 17 amino acids. The V gene end was trimmed by 5 bases and the J gene end by 1 base; junction bases not matched to a gene: 10. CDR1 and CDR2 from the germline V gene are MNHGY and SVAAGI.

The chain employs TRBV9 and TRBJ2-3; 9 nucleotides line up with TRBD1. The length of the CDR3 is 16 residues. Per the germline V gene, CDR1 is SGDLS and CDR2 is YYNGEE. Trimming cost V 3 bases and J 3 bases; bases outside gene matches: 8. In DNA, the CDR3 is TGTGCCAGCAGCGGCACAGGGGGCGAGAGGACAGATACGCAGTATTTT. Amino acids: CASSGTGGERTDTQYF.

The gene calls are TRBV25-1 and TRBJ1-4, with D maybe TRBD1 (6 bases). This CDR3 has 16 amino acids. V was clipped by 3 bases and J by 7 bases, with 18 bases between them. CDR1 is MGHDK, CDR2 SYGVNS, per germline. Here the CDR3 reads CASSDRQASLGEKLFF. CDR3 DNA: TGTGCCAGCAGTGATCGACAGGCTAGTCTCGGTGAAAAACTGTTTTTT.

The chain carries TRBV5-1 and TRBJ1-1; 7 bases fit TRBD1. Germline V gene lookup returns CDR1 SGHRS and CDR2 YFSETQ. The CDR3 is 14 residues long. The J segment lost 1 base and the V segment lost 4 bases, leaving 4 bases of the junction unmatched. In DNA form, the CDR3 reads TGCGCCAGCAGCCAGGGACAGCCGAACACTGAAGCTTTCTTT. Translation: CASSQGQPNTEAFF.

J is TRBJ2-5 and V is TRBV5-1; TRBD1 agrees at 12 bases. Near its end, the DNA agrees better with TRBJ2-7, so the J call may be wrong. Germline lookup yields CDR1 SGHRS and CDR2 YFSETQ. The length of the CDR3 is 18 residues. As DNA, the CDR3 is TGCGCCAGCAGCTACGGGACAGGGGGCCCAACTTCCCTTTACGAGCAGTACTTC. It yields the protein CASSYGTGGPTSLYEQYF.

This chain uses TRBV7-2 with TRBJ1-1, with D hard to call. In germline, CDR1 is SGHTA, CDR2 FQGNSA. CDR3 length: 14 residues. V lost 1 base, J lost 0 bases, and 6 bases lay in between. CDR3 sequence reads: CASSLDGVNTEAFF. As DNA, the CDR3 is TGTGCCAGCAGCTTAGACGGGGTGAACACTGAAGCTTTCTTT.

The chain is built from TRBV2 and TRBJ1-1; TRBD1 aligns across 8 bases. CDR1 and CDR2 (germline): SNHLY, FYNNEI. V was pared by 11 bases and J by 5 bases, with 13 bases of the junction left unmatched. The CDR3 is 14 amino acids. The CDR3 sequence: CASRTGSTMTEAFF. The CDR3 DNA sequence: TGTGCCTCCCGGACAGGGTCTACTATGACTGAAGCTTTCTTT.

The rearrangement links TRBV7-2 to TRBJ1-6; no firm D call. Per germline, CDR1 SGHTA and CDR2 FQGNSA. There are 16 residues in the CDR3. V gave up 2 bases and J gave up 5 bases, with 13 bases separating them. The CDR3 sequence is CASSLSVAANNSPLHF. CDR3 sequence (DNA): TGTGCCAGCAGCTTATCAGTTGCAGCCAATAATTCACCCCTCCACTTT.

The chain couples TRBV7-2 to TRBJ2-7; 8 nucleotides align to TRBD2. The CDR3 contains 16 residues. Germline V lookup: CDR1 SGHTA, CDR2 FQGNSA. The V segment lost 3 bases and the J segment 0 bases; nucleotides outside the gene matches: 7. The CDR3 DNA is TGTGCCAGCAGCTTTAGCGGGGTAACAAGCTCCTACGAGCAGTACTTC. Translating it yields CASSFSGVTSSYEQYF.

The rearrangement uses TRBV5-1 and TRBJ1-5; D gene ambiguous. The germline V gene encodes CDR1 SGHRS and CDR2 YFSETQ. V lost 4 bases to trimming and J lost 1 base, with 12 bases between them. CDR3 size: 15 residues. The DNA of the CDR3 is TGCGCCAGCAGCCAGGACGGTTTGAGCAATCAGCCCCAGCATTTT. It specifies CASSQDGLSNQPQHF.

This sequence joins TRBV30 and TRBJ2-7; possibly TRBD2 for D (6 bases). V shed 0 bases and J shed 2 bases, with 14 bases lying between them. The CDR3 totals 15 residues. Germline CDR1 and CDR2: GTSNPN and SVGIG (reference sequence). The CDR3: CAWSVLGGDAYEQYF. In DNA, the CDR3 is TGTGCCTGGAGTGTACTGGGGGGAGATGCCTACGAGCAGTACTTC. Variable domain in full (rest from reference TRBV30 and TRBJ2-7): SQTIHQWPATLVQPVGSPLSLECTVEGTSNPNLYWYRQAAGRGLQLLFYSVGIGQISSEVPQNLSASRPQDRQFILSSKKLLLSDSGFYLCAWSVLGGDAYEQYFGPGTRLTVT.

The chain couples TRBV27 to TRBJ1-5; possibly TRBD1 for D (5 bases). The CDR3 spans 16 residues. V gave up 3 bases and J gave up 3 bases, with 15 bases separating them. CDR1 and CDR2 (germline): MNHEY, SMNVEV (reference sequence). In DNA form, the CDR3 reads TGTGCCAGCAGTTTCGGATCCGCCAGGGACAATCAGCCCCAGCATTTT. Translating it yields CASSFGSARDNQPQHF.

The rearrangement links TRBV5-4 to TRBJ1-6; D is undetermined. Germline-derived CDR1 and CDR2 are SGHNT and YYREEE (reference sequence). The CDR3 is made up of 16 amino acids. Between the trimmed V and J ends, which lost 3 bases and 1 base, there was a span of 11 bases. The CDR3 DNA is TGTGCCAGCAGCTGGGTGGGAATGTCCTATAATTCACCCCTCCACTTT. This encodes CASSWVGMSYNSPLHF. The complete variable domain, with remaining parts taken from reference TRBV5-4 and TRBJ1-6, reads ETGVTQSPTHLIKTRGQQVTLRCSSQSGHNTVSWYQQALGQGPQFIFQYYREEENGRGNFPPRFSGLQFPNYSSELNVNALELDDSALYLCASSWVGMSYNSPLHFGNGTRLTVT.

The genes are TRBV28 and TRBJ1-2, with D possibly matching TRBD1 (6 bases). The length of the CDR3 is 15 residues. The germline V gene has CDR1 MDHEN and CDR2 SYDVKM. Trimming removed 5 bases at V and 3 bases at J, with 16 bases between. The CDR3 loop is CASSRDRSLHYGYTF. CDR3 nucleotide sequence: TGTGCCAGCAGTAGAGACAGGTCGCTTCACTATGGCTACACCTTC.

The chain uses TRBV6-5 and TRBJ1-4; D may be TRBD1 (6 bases). Between the trimmed V and J ends, which lost 11 bases and 7 bases, there was a span of 23 bases. The CDR3 extends over 15 amino acids. Germline V gene lookup returns CDR1 MNHEY and CDR2 SVGAGI. The CDR3 loop reads CARSRTDRFREKLFF. In DNA form, the CDR3 reads TGTGCCCGCTCGCGGACAGATCGCTTTCGTGAAAAACTGTTTTTT.

The chain recombines TRBV28 with TRBJ2-1; D not certain. The CDR3 contains 15 residues. Trimming left V 3 bases short and J 6 bases short, with 15 bases between. Germline CDR1 is MDHEN and CDR2 is SYDVKM. CDR3 region: CASSLGTLLFNEQFF. Written as DNA, the CDR3 is TGTGCCAGCAGTTTGGGTACTCTACTGTTCAATGAGCAGTTCTTC.

CDR3 loop: CSASRGFEQYF. CDR3 sequence (DNA): TGCAGTGCTAGTAGGGGTTTCGAGCAGTACTTC. This rearrangement joins TRBV20-1 to TRBJ2-7; possibly TRBD1 for D (5 bases). Trimming shortened V by 3 bases and J by 6 bases, and 9 bases separated the two germline ends. Germline CDR1 reads DFQATT; CDR2 reads SNEGSKA (reference sequence). The CDR3 covers 11 residues.

V usage is TRBV4-1 and J usage is TRBJ2-1; D is undetermined. Per the germline V gene, CDR1 is MGHRA and CDR2 is YSYEKL. V lost 6 bases and J 9 bases, leaving 9 bases between the germline ends. CDR3 size: 11 residues. CDR3 coding DNA: TGCGCCAGCAGGACGGGCGGTGAGCAGTTCTTC. Amino acids: CASRTGGEQFF.

The genes are TRBV28 and TRBJ1-3; perhaps TRBD1 as D (5 bases). V was pared by 3 bases and J by 11 bases, with 20 bases between. The germline CDR1 and CDR2 sequences are MDHEN and SYDVKM. CDR3 length: 15 amino acids. The CDR3 reads CASSLGTSMGAAIYF. As DNA, the CDR3 is TGTGCCAGCAGTTTGGGGACCTCGATGGGAGCGGCCATATATTTT.

This rearrangement joins TRBV19 to TRBJ2-5; D gene ambiguous. The CDR3 runs 14 residues. V was pared by 3 bases and J by 1 base, with 9 bases between. Germline values: CDR1 LNHDA, CDR2 SQIVND (reference sequence). The CDR3 protein is CASSMTWGQETQYF. CDR3 DNA: TGTGCCAGTAGTATGACCTGGGGCCAAGAGACCCAGTACTTC.

The chain couples TRBV6-4 to TRBJ2-7, with TRBD2 matching 10 bases. V lost 8 bases to trimming and J lost 3 bases; unmatched junction nucleotides: 13. CDR1 and CDR2 (germline): MRHNA, SNTAGT. The CDR3 has 16 amino acids. In nucleotides, the CDR3 is TGTGCCAGCCCACGGGCTAGCGGGAGTGGTATCTACGAGCAGTACTTC. Translation gives CASPRASGSGIYEQYF.

This rearrangement joins TRBV7-9 to TRBJ2-5, with D tentatively TRBD1 or TRBD2 (5 bases each). The end of the DNA fits TRBJ2-7 better, so the J call may be wrong. The length of the CDR3 is 14 residues. CDR1 is SEHNR, CDR2 FQNEAQ, per germline (reference sequence). The CDR3: CASSFGHRRYEQYF. In nucleotides, the CDR3 is TGTGCCAGCAGCTTTGGCCACAGGAGGTACGAGCAGTACTTC.

The rearrangement uses TRBV9 and TRBJ1-5; D might be TRBD1 (5 bases). The germline V and J ends were trimmed by 0 bases and 1 base, with 8 bases remaining between them. This CDR3 is 15 amino acids long. Germline V lookup: CDR1 SGDLS, CDR2 YYNGEE. In DNA, the CDR3 is TGTGCCAGCAGCGTAGGCAGGGAAAGCAATCAGCCCCAGCATTTT. It yields the protein CASSVGRESNQPQHF.